The rows below give T cell receptor beta chains drawn from one sample of a study of blood T cell repertoires in COVID-19. Profiled with immunoSEQ multiplex PCR; TCRdb holds only in-frame clones, not every one. The table includes some 250,000 clones, roughly 79% detected once. The sequencing input was peripheral blood. Receptors originate from a woman older than 75 with COVID-19, enrolled during active disease. Both conserved end residues are part of each CDR3. Fields, in order: clone size, V gene, D gene, CDR3 length, J gene, CDR3 protein, CDR3 DNA. A D gene is named only where the DNA matches it firmly. Size is stated for part of the rows, as once, few or many counts, or as a class when the clone is expanded.

clone_size: NA; v_call: TRBV19; d_call: TRBD1; cdr3_length: 16; j_call: TRBJ2-5; cdr3_aa: CASSLHAGQGKETQYF; cdr3_nt: TGTGCCAGTAGTCTCCATGCGGGACAGGGGAAGGAGACCCAGTACTTC
clone_size: NA; v_call: TRBV6-6; d_call: NA; cdr3_length: 14; j_call: TRBJ2-1; cdr3_aa: CASSYPGTNNEQFF; cdr3_nt: TGTGCCAGCAGTTACCCAGGGACAAACAATGAGCAGTTCTTC
clone_size: NA; v_call: TRBV5-6; d_call: NA; cdr3_length: 15; j_call: TRBJ1-2; cdr3_aa: CASSFYRVGIYGYTF; cdr3_nt: TGTGCCAGCAGCTTCTACAGGGTCGGAATCTATGGCTACACCTTC
clone_size: few; v_call: TRBV9; d_call: TRBD2; cdr3_length: 17; j_call: TRBJ2-1; cdr3_aa: CASSVEKRTSGTPEQFF; cdr3_nt: TGTGCCAGCAGCGTAGAAAAAAGGACTAGCGGAACACCGGAGCAGTTCTTC
clone_size: NA; v_call: TRBV5-6; d_call: TRBD2; cdr3_length: 16; j_call: TRBJ2-1; cdr3_aa: CASSPDLAGGFNEQFF; cdr3_nt: TGTGCCAGCAGCCCAGATCTAGCGGGAGGGTTCAATGAGCAGTTCTTC
clone_size: NA; v_call: TRBV7-8; d_call: TRBD1; cdr3_length: 15; j_call: TRBJ2-7; cdr3_aa: CASSKLQGQRNEQYF; cdr3_nt: TGTGCCAGCAGCAAGCTACAGGGACAGCGTAACGAGCAGTACTTC
clone_size: once; v_call: TRBV4-2; d_call: NA; cdr3_length: 14; j_call: TRBJ2-1; cdr3_aa: CASSRVGNYNEQFF; cdr3_nt: TGTGCCAGCAGCCGCGTCGGGAACTACAATGAGCAGTTCTTC
clone_size: NA; v_call: TRBV11-3; d_call: NA; cdr3_length: 13; j_call: TRBJ2-1; cdr3_aa: CASSPSSYNEQFF; cdr3_nt: TGTGCCAGCAGCCCTAGCTCCTACAATGAGCAGTTCTTC
clone_size: NA; v_call: TRBV6-2/TRBV6-3; d_call: NA; cdr3_length: 13; j_call: TRBJ1-2; cdr3_aa: CASSYLTAEGYTF; cdr3_nt: TGTGCCAGCAGTTACTTGACCGCGGAGGGCTACACCTTC
clone_size: NA; v_call: TRBV11-2; d_call: NA; cdr3_length: 15; j_call: TRBJ1-1; cdr3_aa: CASSSSIRRDTEAFF; cdr3_nt: TGTGCCAGCAGCTCAAGTATTAGGAGGGACACTGAAGCTTTCTTT
clone_size: NA; v_call: TRBV25-1; d_call: NA; cdr3_length: 14; j_call: TRBJ2-7; cdr3_aa: CASSPRGQIYEQYF; cdr3_nt: TGTGCCAGCAGCCCCAGGGGTCAGATCTACGAGCAGTACTTC
clone_size: NA; v_call: TRBV5-5; d_call: NA; cdr3_length: 14; j_call: TRBJ1-5; cdr3_aa: CASNRAGGNQPQHF; cdr3_nt: TGTGCCAGCAACCGTGCGGGTGGGAATCAGCCCCAGCATTTT
clone_size: NA; v_call: TRBV10-3; d_call: TRBD2; cdr3_length: 13; j_call: TRBJ2-3; cdr3_aa: CASTSGGADTQYF; cdr3_nt: TGTGCCAGTACTAGCGGGGGGGCAGATACGCAGTATTTT
clone_size: NA; v_call: TRBV18; d_call: TRBD1; cdr3_length: 14; j_call: TRBJ1-1; cdr3_aa: CASSPSRGHVEAFF; cdr3_nt: TGTGCCAGCTCACCCTCCAGGGGGCATGTTGAAGCTTTCTTT
clone_size: NA; v_call: TRBV7-9; d_call: NA; cdr3_length: 15; j_call: TRBJ1-4; cdr3_aa: CASSPAGSRDEKLFF; cdr3_nt: TGTGCCAGCAGCCCAGCAGGTTCGAGGGATGAAAAACTGTTTTTT
clone_size: NA; v_call: TRBV20-1; d_call: NA; cdr3_length: 11; j_call: TRBJ2-3; cdr3_aa: CSARTGDTQYF; cdr3_nt: TGCAGTGCTCGGACGGGGGATACGCAGTATTTT
clone_size: NA; v_call: TRBV6-5; d_call: NA; cdr3_length: 14; j_call: TRBJ1-2; cdr3_aa: CASNPRAFNYGYTF; cdr3_nt: TGTGCCAGCAACCCCAGGGCGTTTAACTATGGCTACACCTTC
clone_size: NA; v_call: TRBV7-8; d_call: TRBD1; cdr3_length: 15; j_call: TRBJ1-2; cdr3_aa: CASSFRSGTDYGYTF; cdr3_nt: TGTGCCAGCAGCTTTAGATCCGGGACAGACTATGGCTACACCTTC
clone_size: NA; v_call: TRBV11-3; d_call: NA; cdr3_length: 14; j_call: TRBJ2-5; cdr3_aa: CASSGGGSEETQYF; cdr3_nt: TGTGCCAGCAGCGGCGGTGGGTCAGAAGAGACCCAGTACTTC
clone_size: NA; v_call: TRBV18; d_call: TRBD1; cdr3_length: 15; j_call: TRBJ2-5; cdr3_aa: CASSPGTGGSETQYF; cdr3_nt: TGTGCCAGCTCACCCGGGACAGGGGGCTCGGAGACCCAGTACTTC
clone_size: NA; v_call: TRBV9; d_call: TRBD2; cdr3_length: 19; j_call: TRBJ2-2; cdr3_aa: CASSAHNRGLAGVPGELFF; cdr3_nt: TGTGCCAGCAGCGCCCACAACCGTGGACTAGCGGGAGTCCCCGGGGAGCTGTTTTTT
clone_size: NA; v_call: TRBV6-1; d_call: TRBD2; cdr3_length: 15; j_call: TRBJ2-1; cdr3_aa: CASSETLAGGNEQFF; cdr3_nt: TGTGCCAGCAGTGAAACGCTAGCGGGGGGGAATGAGCAGTTCTTC
clone_size: NA; v_call: TRBV11-2; d_call: TRBD1; cdr3_length: 13; j_call: TRBJ1-1; cdr3_aa: CASSLAGGTEAFF; cdr3_nt: TGTGCCAGCAGCTTAGCAGGGGGTACTGAAGCTTTCTTT
clone_size: NA; v_call: TRBV5-6; d_call: TRBD1; cdr3_length: 16; j_call: TRBJ2-7; cdr3_aa: CASSAAGTGTIYEQYF; cdr3_nt: TGTGCCAGCAGCGCTGCGGGGACAGGGACCATCTACGAGCAGTACTTC
clone_size: NA; v_call: TRBV6-5; d_call: NA; cdr3_length: 14; j_call: TRBJ2-1; cdr3_aa: CASSYGGNYNEQFF; cdr3_nt: TGTGCCAGCAGTTACGGAGGAAACTACAATGAGCAGTTCTTC
clone_size: NA; v_call: TRBV2; d_call: TRBD1; cdr3_length: 14; j_call: TRBJ2-7; cdr3_aa: CASTGQGISYEQYF; cdr3_nt: TGTGCCAGCACTGGACAGGGAATTTCCTACGAGCAGTACTTC
clone_size: NA; v_call: TRBV5-4; d_call: NA; cdr3_length: 15; j_call: TRBJ2-1; cdr3_aa: CASSLDPGPRNEQFF; cdr3_nt: TGTGCCAGCAGCTTGGATCCAGGCCCCAGGAATGAGCAGTTCTTC
clone_size: NA; v_call: TRBV7-2; d_call: TRBD2; cdr3_length: 15; j_call: TRBJ2-7; cdr3_aa: CASSSGLIPSYEQYF; cdr3_nt: TGTGCCAGCAGCTCGGGACTAATTCCTTCCTACGAGCAGTACTTC
clone_size: NA; v_call: TRBV18; d_call: NA; cdr3_length: 15; j_call: TRBJ1-1; cdr3_aa: CASSYRDLPNTEAFF; cdr3_nt: TGTGCCAGCTCATACCGGGACTTACCGAACACTGAAGCTTTCTTT
clone_size: few; v_call: TRBV5-1; d_call: TRBD2; cdr3_length: 15; j_call: TRBJ2-2; cdr3_aa: CASSPTSGNTGELFF; cdr3_nt: TGCGCCAGCAGCCCGACTAGCGGGAACACCGGGGAGCTGTTTTTT
clone_size: NA; v_call: TRBV7-9; d_call: NA; cdr3_length: 14; j_call: TRBJ1-1; cdr3_aa: CASSQLQGYTEAFF; cdr3_nt: TGTGCCAGCAGCCAACTCCAGGGGTACACTGAAGCTTTCTTT
clone_size: NA; v_call: TRBV3-1/TRBV3-2; d_call: TRBD2; cdr3_length: 16; j_call: TRBJ2-5; cdr3_aa: CASSQRYLAGVETQYF; cdr3_nt: TGTGCCAGCAGCCAAAGGTATCTAGCGGGGGTTGAGACCCAGTACTTC
clone_size: NA; v_call: TRBV10-3; d_call: TRBD1; cdr3_length: 13; j_call: TRBJ1-1; cdr3_aa: CAITGTVNTEAFF; cdr3_nt: TGTGCCATCACTGGGACAGTGAACACTGAAGCTTTCTTT
clone_size: NA; v_call: TRBV5-1; d_call: NA; cdr3_length: 15; j_call: TRBJ2-3; cdr3_aa: CASSLAISGADTQYF; cdr3_nt: TGCGCCAGCAGCTTGGCCATTTCTGGTGCGGATACGCAGTATTTT
clone_size: NA; v_call: TRBV5-1; d_call: TRBD1; cdr3_length: 15; j_call: TRBJ1-2; cdr3_aa: CASSPAQGANYGYTF; cdr3_nt: TGCGCCAGCAGCCCCGCGCAGGGGGCCAACTATGGCTACACCTTC
clone_size: NA; v_call: TRBV10-3; d_call: NA; cdr3_length: 13; j_call: TRBJ2-1; cdr3_aa: CAIRKTDRSEQFF; cdr3_nt: TGTGCCATCAGGAAAACTGATCGGTCTGAGCAGTTCTTC
clone_size: NA; v_call: TRBV4-1; d_call: NA; cdr3_length: 17; j_call: TRBJ1-5; cdr3_aa: CASSQDRTDYSNQPQHF; cdr3_nt: TGCGCCAGCAGCCAAGATAGGACAGATTATAGCAATCAGCCCCAGCATTTT
clone_size: once; v_call: TRBV9; d_call: NA; cdr3_length: 14; j_call: TRBJ2-3; cdr3_aa: CASSVAPSADTQYF; cdr3_nt: TGTGCCAGCAGCGTAGCCCCTAGCGCAGATACGCAGTATTTT
clone_size: NA; v_call: TRBV5-6; d_call: NA; cdr3_length: 15; j_call: TRBJ1-5; cdr3_aa: CASSLRGSSNQPQHF; cdr3_nt: TGTGCCAGCAGCTTGAGAGGGTCCAGCAATCAGCCCCAGCATTTT
clone_size: NA; v_call: TRBV12-3/TRBV12-4; d_call: NA; cdr3_length: 11; j_call: TRBJ1-3; cdr3_aa: CASTRYDTIYF; cdr3_nt: TGTGCCAGCACTCGGTATGACACCATATATTTT
clone_size: NA; v_call: TRBV5-8; d_call: TRBD1; cdr3_length: 16; j_call: TRBJ1-5; cdr3_aa: CASSLRDRSRNQPQHF; cdr3_nt: TGTGCCAGCAGCTTGCGGGACAGGAGTAGGAATCAGCCCCAGCATTTT
clone_size: NA; v_call: TRBV24-1; d_call: TRBD1; cdr3_length: 15; j_call: TRBJ1-4; cdr3_aa: CATSDRTGEVEKLFF; cdr3_nt: TGTGCCACCAGTGACAGGACAGGGGAGGTAGAAAAACTGTTTTTT
clone_size: NA; v_call: TRBV30; d_call: TRBD1; cdr3_length: 14; j_call: TRBJ1-2; cdr3_aa: CAWSAWTGKSRDTF; cdr3_nt: TGTGCCTGGAGTGCTTGGACAGGGAAGAGTAGGGACACCTTC
clone_size: once; v_call: TRBV6-4; d_call: TRBD2; cdr3_length: 13; j_call: TRBJ2-3; cdr3_aa: CASSEVGGDTQYF; cdr3_nt: TGTGCCAGCAGTGAGGTGGGGGGGGATACGCAGTATTTT
clone_size: NA; v_call: TRBV5-3; d_call: NA; cdr3_length: 21; j_call: TRBJ1-5; cdr3_aa: CARSLVPGQLLILSINRPQHF; cdr3_nt: TGTGCCAGAAGCTTGGTGCCAGGGCAGCTTCTGATCCTATCAATCAATAGGCCCCAGCATTTT
clone_size: NA; v_call: TRBV7-2; d_call: TRBD1; cdr3_length: 17; j_call: TRBJ1-3; cdr3_aa: CASSPRVSGGFGNTIYF; cdr3_nt: TGTGCCAGCAGCCCCCGGGTATCAGGGGGCTTTGGAAACACCATATATTTT
clone_size: few; v_call: TRBV2; d_call: NA; cdr3_length: 16; j_call: TRBJ1-3; cdr3_aa: CASSEALLYSGNTIYF; cdr3_nt: TGTGCCAGCAGTGAAGCCCTACTCTATTCTGGAAACACCATATATTTT
clone_size: NA; v_call: TRBV7-9; d_call: NA; cdr3_length: 13; j_call: TRBJ1-2; cdr3_aa: CASSLTGREGYTF; cdr3_nt: TGTGCCAGCAGCCTTACCGGCAGGGAAGGCTACACCTTC
clone_size: NA; v_call: TRBV4-3; d_call: NA; cdr3_length: 16; j_call: TRBJ1-3; cdr3_aa: CASSQLGGGAGNTIYF; cdr3_nt: TGCGCCAGCAGCCAATTGGGGGGGGGAGCTGGAAACACCATATATTTT
clone_size: NA; v_call: TRBV2; d_call: NA; cdr3_length: 13; j_call: TRBJ2-3; cdr3_aa: CASSGLPGDTQYF; cdr3_nt: TGTGCCAGCAGTGGGCTGCCGGGAGATACGCAGTATTTT
clone_size: NA; v_call: TRBV29-1; d_call: TRBD1; cdr3_length: 13; j_call: TRBJ1-3; cdr3_aa: CSVEVAANRGLYF; cdr3_nt: TGCAGCGTTGAAGTGGCCGCTAACAGGGGGCTGTATTTT